The rows below give T cell receptor beta chains drawn from one sample of a study of cytomegalovirus exposure and HLA in healthy donors. Profiled with immunoSEQ multiplex PCR; TCRdb holds only in-frame clones, not every one. Counted here are about 180,000 clones, 80% occurring once; the ten biggest clones make up approximately 2%. Sequences were obtained from PBMCs. These receptors came from a woman in her 30s in good health and CMV-seronegative. The CDR3 runs from the conserved cysteine through the conserved F or W. D genes are given only for firm matches. Size tells how often a clone was seen (once, few, many) or the class of an expanded clone, and some rows leave it out.

>TRBJ2-1|.|TRBV29-1|.
TGCAGCGTTGCAGGGACATACAATGAGCAGTTCTTC
CSVAGTYNEQFF
>TRBJ1-2|TRBD1|TRBV5-1|.
TGCGCCAGCAGCTTGAACGACAGGGCCTATGGCTACACCTTC
CASSLNDRAYGYTF
>TRBJ2-3|TRBD1|TRBV27|once
TGTGCCAGCACCCAGGGACAGGGTGGGAGAGATACGCAGTATTTT
CASTQGQGGRDTQYF
>TRBJ1-5|TRBD1|TRBV2|.
TGTGCCAGCACAAGGGGGCCTCAGCCCCAGCATTTT
CASTRGPQPQHF
>TRBJ2-7|.|TRBV30|few
TGTGCCTGGGGTTCGGGACTGGACTTGTGGCAGTACTTC
CAWGSGLDLWQYF
>TRBJ2-5|.|TRBV14|once
TGTGCCAGCAGCCAAGCTATAGGACTACTACAAGAGGCCCAGTACTTC
CASSQAIGLLQEAQYF
>TRBJ2-2|TRBD2|TRBV5-6|.
TGTGCCAGCAGTCTCCTCTCGGGGGGGGGCCACACCGGGGAGCTGTTTTTT
CASSLLSGGGHTGELFF
>TRBJ2-7|TRBD1|TRBV5-1|.
TGCGCCAGCAGCTCAGGACAGGGGCTTACCTACGAGCAGTACTTC
CASSSGQGLTYEQYF
>TRBJ2-7|TRBD1|TRBV4-2|.
TGTGCCAGCTCCAGAGGGACAGGGGGCTTCGACGAGCAGTACTTC
CASSRGTGGFDEQYF
>TRBJ1-1|TRBD1|TRBV2|.
TGTGCCAGCAATGGACAGGGGGCTGGCACTGAAGCTTTCTTT
CASNGQGAGTEAFF
>TRBJ2-7|TRBD1|TRBV30|once
TGTGCCTGGAGTAGGACAGGGTACGAGCAGTACTTC
CAWSRTGYEQYF
>TRBJ2-5|TRBD1|TRBV7-8|.
TGTGCCAGCAGCCCTTCTACCGGGACAGGAGGAGAGACCCAGTACTTC
CASSPSTGTGGETQYF
>TRBJ2-1|.|TRBV7-3|.
TGTGCCAGCAGCTTGGAGGGCAGCTCCTACAATGAGCAGTTCTTC
CASSLEGSSYNEQFF
>TRBJ1-5|.|TRBV5-1|.
TGCGCCAGCAGCTTAGACCCGACAGATAGCAATCAGCCCCAGCATTTT
CASSLDPTDSNQPQHF
>TRBJ2-3|TRBD2|TRBV7-9|.
TGTGCCAGCAGCTTAAAGCGGGGGGTGGGGGATACGCAGTATTTT
CASSLKRGVGDTQYF
>TRBJ1-5|.|TRBV27|.
TGTGCCAGCAGGGGGGGGCGCAATCAGCCCCAGCATTTT
CASRGGRNQPQHF
>TRBJ2-6|.|TRBV10-3|.
TGTGCCACCCTGACAGAATCCAACGTCCTGACTTTC
CATLTESNVLTF
>TRBJ2-1|TRBD2|TRBV4-2|few
TGTGCCAGCAGCCAACCAACTAGCGGCTCCTACAATGAGCAGTTCTTC
CASSQPTSGSYNEQFF
>TRBJ1-2|.|TRBV20-1|few
TGCAGTGCCTTCCCAGGTTACGGCTACACCTTC
CSAFPGYGYTF
>TRBJ1-5|TRBD1|TRBV19|once
TGTGCCAGTAGTTGGGACAGGGGGCACGGCAATCAGCCCCAGCATTTT
CASSWDRGHGNQPQHF
>TRBJ1-4|TRBD1|TRBV5-6|few
TGTGCCAGCAGCCCCGAGCAGACAGGGGAATTTGAAAAACTGTTTTTT
CASSPEQTGEFEKLFF
>TRBJ1-3|.|TRBV30|once
TGTGCCTGGAGTGTTAGCCAAAACACCATATATTTT
CAWSVSQNTIYF
>TRBJ1-2|TRBD1|TRBV7-2|.
TGTGCCAGCAGCTTAGAACAGGGGACGAACTATGGCTACACCTTC
CASSLEQGTNYGYTF
>TRBJ2-2|TRBD1|TRBV10-2|.
TGCGCCAGCAGTGAGGAGGGGGCGTGGACCGGGGAGCTGTTTTTT
CASSEEGAWTGELFF